Reported below is one T cell receptor (beta chain). The antigen this receptor binds is unknown. One base away there is no much larger clone; base qualities are not given. This sample is part of a study of blood T cell repertoires in COVID-19 (dated by TCRdb to the early 2020s). Background for the entire study: Samples covering the acute and convalescent phases of COVID-19 were provided by collaborators in the United States, Italy and Spain. The prospective study material was composed of cDNA or gDNA derived from T cells, B-cell-depleted T cells, or PBMCs. Deeply sampled blood TCRbeta repertoires from subjects exposed to, actively infected with, or recovered from COVID-19 were included in the dataset. The repertoires were released in a freely available public database intended as a resource for research on the immune response to SARS-CoV-2. Samples came from the ongoing ImmuneRACE study (first 160 participants) plus 1,254 subjects from 6 global collaborators. A de-identified subject ID, COVID-19 status, age in years and sex were almost always included in the sample metadata. Where available, HLA class I and class II types were taken from metadata supplied by the sample provider and were not determined by assay-based typing. Overall results and qualifications from the work: The amount of clinical and demographic metadata varied by source and participant and was provided uncurated.

At one collaborating source in Seattle, patients were enrolled during active infection and were followed longitudinally through the course of disease. Each collaborating institution followed its own protocols to collect whole blood in K2EDTA tubes. For TCRbeta analysis, collaborators shipped samples as frozen whole blood, isolated PBMCs, or DNA extracted from either of those sample types. TCRbeta CDR3 regions were amplified from genomic DNA by means of the immunoSEQ Assay, a bias-controlled multiplex PCR. The original pipeline was this. The number of nucleated cells in each sample was estimated from the amplification of reference gene primers within the assay. Sequence reads were collapsed and filtered to measure the absolute abundance of every unique TCRbeta CDR3 rearrangement. For each sample, productive Simpson clonality was calculated by taking the square root of Simpson's diversity index across productive rearrangements. TCRdb mirrors the immuneACCESS table, restricted to in-frame sequences. Some clones are absent from its copies; in checked studies, under half trace to an unresolved V gene, and the reason for the others is unknown. V and J calls and clone size are as listed in that table; D and trimming were resolved from the DNA. In all, the sample holds fewer than 300,000 clones, and 80% to 90% of those were seen once. Together, the top ten hold approximately 12% of the sample.

Sequencing was done on a sample of peripheral blood. The sequence derives from a woman aged 25 to 45 with COVID-19, enrolled during active disease.

CDR3 sequence: CASSRRDGQPQHF. The DNA sequence follows: TGTGCCAGTAGCCGGAGGGACGGTCAGCCCCAGCATTTT. The rearranged chain carries TRBV19 and TRBJ1-5, and possibly TRBD1, on 5 matching bases. V drops 6 bases and J drops 6 bases, leaving 12 bases in between. CDR1 and CDR2, looked up from the germline V gene (reference sequence), are LNHDA and SQIVND. Including the terminal cysteine and phenylalanine, the CDR3 comprises 13 residues. This entry keeps only the CDR3 DNA: 39 bases, framed from base 1.